This T cell receptor beta chain was identified in a study of blood T cell repertoires in COVID-19 (TCRdb year 2020). For the study in its entirety: Collaborator samples came from the United States, Italy and Spain and covered acute and convalescent phases of COVID-19. The material from the prospective study consisted of cDNA or gDNA derived from T cells, B-cell-depleted T cells, or PBMCs. Subjects who had been exposed to COVID-19, were actively infected with it, or had recovered from it provided the deeply sampled blood TCRbeta repertoires that made up the dataset. The repertoires were made available in a free public database intended to serve as a resource for research on the immune response to SARS-CoV-2. Samples were obtained from the ongoing ImmuneRACE study (first 160 participants) and from approximately 1,200 subjects provided by 6 global collaborators. Nearly every sample came with metadata listing a de-identified subject ID, COVID-19 status, age in years and sex. Where available, HLA class I and class II types were taken from metadata supplied by the sample provider and were not determined by assay-based typing. Study-level results and caveats: The quantity of clinical and demographic metadata differed by source and by participant and was supplied without curation.

From the cysteine through the phenylalanine, the CDR3 covers 16 amino acids. Only the CDR3 DNA stays, 48 bases, in frame from base 1. Germline trimming amounts to 1 base on V and 2 bases on J, with 5 as the count of junction bases outside the gene matches. Based on the germline V gene, the CDR1 and CDR2 sequences are MNHNS and SASEGT. The immunoSEQ Assay, a bias-controlled multiplex PCR, was used to amplify TCRbeta CDR3 regions from genomic DNA. The study's own analysis went as follows. Nucleated cell counts per sample were estimated from amplification of reference gene primers within the assay. To quantify the absolute abundance of each unique TCRbeta CDR3 rearrangement, sequence reads were collapsed and filtered. For each sample, productive Simpson clonality was calculated by taking the square root of Simpson's diversity index across productive rearrangements. TCRdb re-hosts the immuneACCESS table, in-frame sequences only. Its copies lack some clones; in the studies checked, an unresolved V gene accounts for under half of them, and the cause for the rest is not known. That table gives V, J and clone size, and the DNA gave D and trimming. A total of about 270,000 clones appear in this sample, roughly 84% of them only once. The top ten clones comprise less than 4% of the sample.

Collaborating institutions collected whole blood in K2EDTA tubes following their own protocols. For TCRbeta analysis, collaborators shipped samples as frozen whole blood, isolated PBMCs, or DNA extracted from either of those sample types. Points on this clone: Its antigen is currently not known. Base qualities are not provided; no much larger clone lies one nucleotide away.

The sequence derives from a woman aged 18-35 years with acute or convalescent COVID-19. The sample taken for sequencing was peripheral blood. The chain is encoded by TRBV6-1 joined to TRBJ1-1, with 9 central nucleotides matching TRBD1. The nucleotide sequence is given as TGTGCCAGCAGTGAAGTGCCGGGACAGGGTAACACTGAAGCTTTCTTT. This gives the protein CASSEVPGQGNTEAFF.